Each of the 12 T cell receptor beta chains below was sequenced from the same sample in a study of CD8 T cells in ankylosing spondylitis. Each CDR3 protein gets one entry after TCRdb re-called the 5' RACE reads with MiXCR. The repertoire holds approximately 300,000 distinct CDR3 sequences, 7% to 9% seen once, with roughly 15% in the top ten. General study findings and limits: Blood from ankylosing spondylitis patients appeared to carry a characteristic roughly 8-variant TCR beta motif.

These TCRs are of unknown antigen specificity. The sequenced sample was blood, either unsorted or a sorted T cell fraction (not recorded which). These TCRs come from a male donor with ankylosing spondylitis.

The rearrangement joins TRBV20-1 to TRBJ1-5; D gene ambiguous. The ends were cut back, 3 bases at V and 1 base at J, with 7 bases in the middle. CDR3 length equals 13 residues. Per germline, CDR1 DFQATT and CDR2 SNEGSKA (reference sequence). Written as DNA, the CDR3 is TGCAGTGCTAGGACATTGAGCAATCAGCCCCAGCATTTT. Translation gives CSARTLSNQPQHF.

The chain uses TRBV4-2 and TRBJ1-2, with a possible D match to TRBD1 (5 bases). Trimming took off 3 bases at V and 6 bases at J, with 11 bases between the two ends. The CDR3 spans 13 residues. Germline CDR1 and CDR2: LGHNA and YNFKEQ. Here the CDR3 reads CASSHRDGNGYTF. The CDR3 DNA sequence: TGTGCCAGCAGCCACAGGGACGGAAATGGCTACACCTTC.

The V and J genes are TRBV15 and TRBJ2-3, with TRBD2 as a possible D gene (5 bases). Germline-derived CDR1 and CDR2 are LNHNV and YYDKDF (reference sequence). V was shortened by 0 bases and J by 4 bases, with 11 bases between the two germline ends. CDR3 length: 15 amino acids. CDR3 sequence reads: CATSRDRGPADTQYF. CDR3 sequence (DNA): TGTGCCACCAGCAGAGATCGCGGGCCAGCAGATACGCAGTATTTT.

This clonotype has at least ten counts. V usage is TRBV7-9 and J usage is TRBJ2-7; 9 bases align to TRBD1. The V gene end was trimmed by 5 bases and the J gene end by 9 bases; junction bases not matched to a gene: 17. The germline V gene has CDR1 SEHNR and CDR2 FQNEAQ (reference sequence). This CDR3 region has 16 residues. The CDR3 DNA reads as TGTGCCAGCAGCCCAACCCCGGGACAGGGCCGCGCCGGGCAGTACTTC. It encodes CASSPTPGQGRAGQYF.

V is TRBV12-3 or TRBV12-4 and J is TRBJ2-7; the D call may be TRBD1 or TRBD2 (6 bases each). V was shortened by 3 bases and J by 6 bases, with 18 bases between the two germline ends. This CDR3 is 15 amino acids long. CDR3 sequence (DNA): TGTGCCAGCAGTTTGGCTTGGGGGGCAGTAATCGAGCAGTACTTC. It specifies CASSLAWGAVIEQYF.

This clonotype was counted only a few times. This chain links TRBV30 with TRBJ1-5, with 9 positions matching TRBD1. The CDR3 consists of 14 residues. J was trimmed by 11 bases and V by 4 bases; bases with no gene match: 12. Germline V gene data show CDR1 as GTSNPN and CDR2 as SVGIG (reference sequence). The CDR3 loop reads CAWNRDRVEGAQHF. In DNA, the CDR3 is TGTGCCTGGAACCGGGACAGGGTGGAGGGGGCCCAGCATTTT.

The chain employs TRBV9 and TRBJ2-5; 7 positions agree with TRBD2. Trimming at V came to 2 bases and at J to 4 bases, leaving 5 bases not matched to a gene. Germline values: CDR1 SGDLS, CDR2 YYNGEE. This CDR3 has 14 residues. The CDR3 reads CASSVAGTTETQYF. The CDR3 DNA reads TGTGCCAGCAGCGTGGCCGGGACTACAGAGACCCAGTACTTC.

There are a few counts of this clonotype. This chain links TRBV5-1 with TRBJ2-6; D is undetermined. The CDR3 is 15 residues long. Trimming stripped 3 bases from V and 1 base from J, with 8 bases between. Germline values: CDR1 SGHRS, CDR2 YFSETQ. CDR3 region: CASSWAQSGANVLTF. In nucleotides, the CDR3 is TGCGCCAGCAGCTGGGCACAGTCTGGGGCCAACGTCCTGACTTTC.

This chain links TRBV5-1 with TRBJ2-7; 11 positions agree with TRBD2. V dropped 0 bases and J dropped 7; count of bases not matched to a gene: 3. Germline V lookup: CDR1 SGHRS, CDR2 YFSETQ. The CDR3 covers 14 residues. In DNA form, the CDR3 reads TGCGCCAGCAGCTTGGGACTAGCGGGAACGGAGCAGTACTTC. It is translated as CASSLGLAGTEQYF.

The table lists this clonotype with many counts. V is TRBV29-1 and J is TRBJ1-2, with D unresolved. CDR3 length: 10 residues. Germline V gives CDR1 SQVTM, CDR2 ANQGSEA. The germline V and J ends were trimmed by 3 bases and 6 bases, with 5 bases remaining between them. Here the CDR3 reads CSVDVDGYTF. CDR3 bases: TGCAGCGTTGATGTCGATGGCTACACCTTC.

Concerning this clonotype itself: This may be a read error: a much more frequent sequence differs by one nucleotide. This chain joins TRBV12-5 and TRBJ1-1, with D unclear. The germline V gene has CDR1 LGHNT and CDR2 FRNRAP. The CDR3 runs to 14 residues. Deletions cut 3 bases from V and 6 bases from J, with 14 bases between. For the CDR3, the DNA is TGTGCTAGTGGTTTACAGAGAACAATCTCTGAAGCTTTCTTT. Protein: CASGLQRTISEAFF.

This clonotype was detected a few times. The rearrangement uses TRBV7-3 and TRBJ1-5; 7 bases map to TRBD1. CDR3 length: 13 residues. The J segment lost 5 bases and the V segment lost 6 bases, leaving 4 bases of the junction unmatched. The germline CDR1 and CDR2 sequences are SGHTA and FQGTGA. Here the CDR3 DNA reads TGTGCCAGCAGTACAGGGGCGGATCAGCCCCAGCATTTT. Its translation: CASSTGADQPQHF. Using reference TRBV7-3 and TRBJ1-5 for the parts outside the CDR3, the full variable domain is GAGVSQTPSNKVTEKGKYVELRCDPISGHTALYWYRQSLGQGPEFLIYFQGTGAADDSGLPNDRFFAVRPEGSVSTLKIQRTERGDSAVYLCASSTGADQPQHFGDGTRLSIL.